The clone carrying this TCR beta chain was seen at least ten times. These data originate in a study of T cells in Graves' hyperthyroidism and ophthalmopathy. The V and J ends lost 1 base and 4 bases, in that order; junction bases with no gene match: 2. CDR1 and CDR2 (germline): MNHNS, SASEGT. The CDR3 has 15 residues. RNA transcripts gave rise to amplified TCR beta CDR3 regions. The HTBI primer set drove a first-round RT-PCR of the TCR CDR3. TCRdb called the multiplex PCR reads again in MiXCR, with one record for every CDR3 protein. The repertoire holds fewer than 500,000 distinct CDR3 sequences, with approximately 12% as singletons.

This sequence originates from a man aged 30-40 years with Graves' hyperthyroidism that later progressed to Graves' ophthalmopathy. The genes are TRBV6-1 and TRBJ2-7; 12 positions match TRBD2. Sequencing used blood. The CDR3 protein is CASSEELAGGYEQYF. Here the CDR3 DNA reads TGTGCCAGCAGTGAAGAACTAGCGGGGGGTTACGAGCAGTACTTC.